These 21 T cell receptor beta chains share one sample of origin, sequenced in a study of Ad26.COV2.S vaccination and SARS-CoV-2 variants. Some clones are missing from TCRdb's copy, which holds only in-frame ones; the method was immunoSEQ multiplex PCR. The data contain about 480,000 clones, approximately 88% of them singletons. The treatment: about 20 received Ad26.COV2.S at low or high dose, single or two shots; about 5 received placebo; per-sample allocation not given. On day 63 after the first injection, vaccine and placebo recipients gave samples. The input for sequencing was peripheral blood, taken in a trial of Ad26.COV2.S vaccine versus placebo. Receptor source: a person between 18 and 59 years old who received the Ad26.COV2.S COVID-19 vaccine or a placebo.

In its sample, this clone was seen a few times. The rearrangement joins TRBV27 to TRBJ2-3; D is undetermined. V was trimmed by 3 bases and J by 6 bases, leaving 22 bases between them. In germline, CDR1 is MNHEY, CDR2 SMNVEV (reference sequence). The CDR3 has 17 residues. The CDR3 sequence: CASSLGLRGLGSDTQYF. The CDR3 DNA reads as TGTGCCAGCAGTTTGGGCCTCAGAGGTTTGGGCTCGGATACGCAGTATTTT.

The table lists this clone with many counts. J is TRBJ1-2 and V is TRBV2; D is undetermined. CDR1 SNHLY and CDR2 FYNNEI come from the germline V gene. With 4 bases removed from V and 3 bases from J, the gap between germline ends came to 12 bases. CDR3 length: 14 residues. The DNA of the CDR3 is TGTGCCAGCAGTGCAACGGCCACCGACTATGGCTACACCTTC. Protein sequence: CASSATATDYGYTF.

The chain couples TRBV9 to TRBJ2-3; unclear D gene. The CDR3 runs to 13 residues. Germline CDR1 is SGDLS and CDR2 is YYNGEE. V lost 6 bases, J lost 0 bases, and 8 bases lay in between. The CDR3 DNA is TGTGCCAGCAACTACTTGAGCACAGATACGCAGTATTTT. Amino acid sequence: CASNYLSTDTQYF.

This rearrangement joins TRBV14 to TRBJ2-2; no clear D. Trimming took 1 base from V and 7 from J, leaving 7 bases between them. Germline CDR1 is SGHDN and CDR2 is FVKESK. This CDR3 comprises 13 residues. The CDR3: CASSQVFRGELFF. In DNA form, the CDR3 reads TGTGCCAGCAGCCAAGTTTTCCGCGGGGAGCTGTTTTTT. Together with reference TRBV14 and TRBJ2-2, the CDR3 gives the full variable domain: EAGVTQFPSHSVIEKGQTVTLRCDPISGHDNLYWYRRVMGKEIKFLLHFVKESKQDESGMPNNRFLAERTGGTYSTLKVQPAELEDSGVYFCASSQVFRGELFFGEGSRLTVL.

This clone was seen only once. The rearrangement uses TRBV6-5 and TRBJ2-7, with 15 nucleotides matching TRBD2. The germline V gene has CDR1 MNHEY and CDR2 SVGAGI. With V trimmed by 6 bases and J by 6 bases, 6 bases remained unmatched. This CDR3 is built from 15 residues. The CDR3 coding sequence is TGTGCCAGCAGCGCCTTGGGACTAGCGGGGGGCGAGCAGTACTTC. This translates into CASSALGLAGGEQYF.

The chain employs TRBV6-6 and TRBJ2-5; TRBD1 agrees at 7 bases. The CDR3 covers 16 residues. Trimming cost V 6 bases and J 5 bases; bases outside gene matches: 15. Germline CDR1 reads MNHNY; CDR2 reads SVGAGI (reference sequence). CDR3 coding DNA: TGTGCCAGCAGCTTATCCGTAGGGGGCGGTAGGGAGACCCAGTACTTC. Its protein product is CASSLSVGGGRETQYF.

The rearrangement uses TRBV12-3 or TRBV12-4 and TRBJ2-7; D uncertain. V dropped 1 base and J dropped 7 bases, with 11 bases sitting between them. This CDR3 is 13 amino acids long. The CDR3 sequence is CASSLVSTEEQYF. In nucleotides, the CDR3 is TGTGCCAGCAGTTTAGTTTCCACCGAAGAGCAGTACTTC.

The chain is built from TRBV7-2 and TRBJ2-3, with D perhaps matching TRBD2 (5 bases). Germline V gene data show CDR1 as SGHTA and CDR2 as FQGNSA. Trimming pared 3 bases from V and 4 bases from J, leaving 5 bases between. The CDR3 runs to 12 residues. The CDR3 coding sequence is TGTGCCAGCAGCTTGGGAGCAGATACGCAGTATTTT. This sequence encodes CASSLGADTQYF.

V usage is TRBV14 and J usage is TRBJ2-3; 9 bases fit TRBD2. The CDR3 has 15 amino acids. Germline V gene data show CDR1 as SGHDN and CDR2 as FVKESK. The V gene end was trimmed by 9 bases and the J gene end by 6 bases; junction bases not matched to a gene: 13. The CDR3 loop is CASRRGSGSLDTQYF. The CDR3 DNA follows: TGTGCCAGTCGGAGGGGTAGCGGGAGCTTGGATACGCAGTATTTT.

This clone was recorded once. The chain carries TRBV6-2 or TRBV6-3 and TRBJ2-4; D may be TRBD1 (5 bases). Trimming took off 2 bases at V and 7 bases at J, with 9 bases between the two ends. This CDR3 is built from 13 residues. Germline V gene lookup returns CDR1 MNHEY and CDR2 SVGEGT. The CDR3, as DNA: TGTGCCAGCAGTTACCCTCCAGGGAACATTCAGTACTTC. It encodes CASSYPPGNIQYF.

The rearrangement links TRBV6-5 to TRBJ1-2; D gene uncertain. V was shortened by 0 bases and J by 0 bases, with 8 bases between the two germline ends. The germline V gene has CDR1 MNHEY and CDR2 SVGAGI. The CDR3 contains 15 residues. This CDR3 reads CASSYSRAANYGYTF. The CDR3 DNA follows: TGTGCCAGCAGTTACTCTCGTGCGGCTAACTATGGCTACACCTTC.

This clone was counted once. The chain is built from TRBV5-1 and TRBJ1-2; TRBD1 agrees at 8 bases. CDR3 length: 13 amino acids. V shed 3 bases, J shed 8 bases, and the junction held 6 bases outside the gene matches. Germline CDR1 is SGHRS and CDR2 is YFSETQ. The DNA for the CDR3 is TGCGCCAGCAGCTGGGGACAGGTCGACGGCTACACCTTC. The encoded protein is CASSWGQVDGYTF.

V gene TRBV7-3 combines with J gene TRBJ2-3, with D possibly matching TRBD2 (6 bases). CDR1 and CDR2 (germline): SGHTA, FQGTGA. This CDR3 spans 14 amino acids. Trimming left V 5 bases short and J 5 bases short, with 14 bases between. The CDR3 DNA is TGTGCCAGCAGCGTAGGAGGGGTCGGAGATACGCAGTATTTT. This translates into CASSVGGVGDTQYF.

The V gene is TRBV15, the J gene TRBJ2-5, with 9 bases that match TRBD1. J gave up 1 base and V 3 bases, and 12 bases lay outside the gene matches. This CDR3 comprises 18 residues. The germline gives CDR1 LNHNV, CDR2 YYDKDF (reference sequence). The CDR3 DNA is TGTGCCACCAGCAGGATAATGCCGGGACAGGGCCCCCAAGAGACCCAGTACTTC. Protein sequence: CATSRIMPGQGPQETQYF.

The sample holds a few counts of this clone. The genes are TRBV27 and TRBJ1-1; a possible D gene is TRBD1 (6 bases). V was clipped by 6 bases and J by 8 bases, with 19 bases between them. Germline CDR1 MNHEY, CDR2 SMNVEV (reference sequence). This CDR3 has 14 amino acids. The CDR3, as DNA: TGTGCCAGCAGCCGCCACCCTCACAGGGAGGAAGCTTTCTTT. This encodes CASSRHPHREEAFF.

The chain employs TRBV4-3 and TRBJ2-7, with 8 nucleotides matching TRBD1. V shed 0 bases, J shed 2 bases, and the junction held 6 bases outside the gene matches. This CDR3 region has 16 residues. Germline assignment: CDR1 LGHNA and CDR2 YSLEER. CDR3 nucleotides: TGCGCCAGCAGCCAAGATTGGCGGACAGGGACCTACGAGCAGTACTTC. This sequence encodes CASSQDWRTGTYEQYF.

V is TRBV5-6 and J is TRBJ1-1; D is unclear. Deletions cut 1 base from V and 2 bases from J, with 9 bases between. The CDR3 is 14 amino acids. Germline V gene sequence: CDR1 SGHDT, CDR2 YYEEEE. In DNA form, the CDR3 reads TGTGCCAGCAGCTTGTACAGCTACAACACTGAAGCTTTCTTT. Translating it yields CASSLYSYNTEAFF. Looking up the rest from reference TRBV5-6 and TRBJ1-1 gives the full variable domain: DAGVTQSPTHLIKTRGQQVTLRCSPKSGHDTVSWYQQALGQGPQFIFQYYEEEERQRGNFPDRFSGHQFPNYSSELNVNALLLGDSALYLCASSLYSYNTEAFFGQGTRLTVV.

This chain uses TRBV9 with TRBJ2-2; 11 bases match TRBD2. CDR1 and CDR2 (germline): SGDLS, YYNGEE. Germline trimming cut 5 bases from V and 4 bases from J; bases unmatched to any gene: 7. CDR3 length: 16 residues. The CDR3 DNA sequence: TGTGCCAGCAGAAAAGGACTAGCGGGCGTCACCGGGGAGCTGTTTTTT. Its protein is CASRKGLAGVTGELFF. The variable domain in full, completed from reference TRBV9 and TRBJ2-2, reads DSGVTQTPKHLITATGQRVTLRCSPRSGDLSVYWYQQSLDQGLQFLIQYYNGEERAKGNILERFSAQQFPDLHSELNLSSLELGDSALYFCASRKGLAGVTGELFFGEGSRLTVL.

The V and J genes are TRBV6-2 or TRBV6-3 and TRBJ2-6, with D unresolved. The V gene lost 5 bases and the J gene lost 0 bases, with 11 bases spanning the gap. The CDR3 sequence is 16 residues long. The germline V gene encodes CDR1 MNHEY and CDR2 SVGEGT. The CDR3 is CASSPLTPSGANVLTF. The CDR3 DNA reads TGTGCCAGCAGTCCCTTAACCCCCTCTGGGGCCAACGTCCTGACTTTC.

V is TRBV28 and J is TRBJ1-2; 9 bases are shared with TRBD1. The CDR3 runs to 17 residues. Unmatched junction bases numbered 10, after V lost 5 bases and J lost 0 bases. The germline gives CDR1 MDHEN, CDR2 SYDVKM. This chain's CDR3 is CASSPGQGIASNYGYTF. The CDR3 DNA sequence: TGTGCCAGCAGTCCCGGACAGGGGATTGCGTCTAACTATGGCTACACCTTC.

The chain employs TRBV5-6 and TRBJ2-5, with a possible D match to TRBD1 (6 bases). Germline CDR1 SGHDT, CDR2 YYEEEE. The length of the CDR3 is 16 residues. V lost 0 bases and J 2 bases, leaving 14 bases between the germline ends. Written as DNA, the CDR3 is TGTGCCAGCAGCTTGGCTGGGACACTTACTCAAGAGACCCAGTACTTC. Translation gives CASSLAGTLTQETQYF. The whole variable domain, filled in from reference TRBV5-6 and TRBJ2-5, reads DAGVTQSPTHLIKTRGQQVTLRCSPKSGHDTVSWYQQALGQGPQFIFQYYEEEERQRGNFPDRFSGHQFPNYSSELNVNALLLGDSALYLCASSLAGTLTQETQYFGPGTRLLVL.